Below, 10 T cell receptor beta chains from the same sample are listed, as sequenced in a study of shared clonotypes between healthy human individuals. Sequencing used immunoSEQ multiplex PCR; TCRdb keeps in-frame clones, though not all of them. The sample lists roughly 510,000 clones, about 79% occurring once. Sequencing used PBMCs. Receptors were obtained from a woman aged 40 to 55 in good health. Some clones in this sample may be carry-over from other donors' samples.

The chain joins TRBV19 to TRBJ2-2; TRBD2 matches at 10 bases. The CDR3 extends over 15 amino acids. Germline-derived CDR1 and CDR2 are LNHDA and SQIVND (reference sequence). Trimming cost V 3 bases and J 9 bases; bases outside gene matches: 7. CDR3 DNA sequence: TGTGCCAGTAGTATTTCGCTAGCGGGAGTTCGGGAGCTGTTTTTT. Encoded protein: CASSISLAGVRELFF.

This chain uses TRBV10-1 with TRBJ1-1; D not resolved. Germline CDR1 WNHNN, CDR2 SYGVQD (reference sequence). Between the trimmed V and J ends, which lost 0 bases and 1 base, there was a span of 6 bases. This CDR3 is 14 amino acids long. The CDR3, as DNA: TGCGCCAGCAGTGAGTCCAAGGGGAACACTGAAGCTTTCTTT. Translating it yields CASSESKGNTEAFF.

This clone appeared a few times. This sequence joins TRBV7-9 and TRBJ2-2, with 10 bases that match TRBD2. The V gene's germline CDR1 is SEHNR and CDR2 FQNEAQ (reference sequence). V was clipped by 4 bases and J by 1 base; unmatched bases: 3. The CDR3 is 16 amino acids. CDR3 residues: CASSSTSGQNTGELFF. CDR3 DNA sequence: TGTGCCAGCAGCTCGACTAGCGGGCAGAACACCGGGGAGCTGTTTTTT.

V gene TRBV28 combines with J gene TRBJ1-1; a weak D match, TRBD1 (6 bases). The V gene's germline CDR1 is MDHEN and CDR2 SYDVKM. Trimming pared 6 bases from V and 7 bases from J, leaving 12 bases between. CDR3 length equals 12 residues. CDR3 amino acids: CASSLRGLEAFF. DNA of the CDR3: TGTGCCAGCAGCCTCAGGGGTCTTGAAGCTTTCTTT.

This clone was seen repeatedly, ten times or more. The CDR3 nucleotides read TGCGCCAGCAGCCAAGGTTGGGGCACAGATACGCAGTATTTT. Its translation is CASSQGWGTDTQYF. V and J are TRBV4-3 and TRBJ2-3; D gene unclear. This CDR3 comprises 14 residues. The germline V and J ends were trimmed by 1 base and 1 base, with 6 bases remaining between them. The germline V gene encodes CDR1 LGHNA and CDR2 YSLEER.

The chain couples TRBV18 to TRBJ1-4, with 9 bases aligning to TRBD1. The CDR3 is 15 residues long. Germline loops: CDR1 KGHSH, CDR2 LQKENI. With 3 bases clipped from V and 4 bases from J, the junction kept 3 bases outside the gene matches. This chain's CDR3 is CASSPGQGNNEKLFF. CDR3 DNA sequence: TGTGCCAGCTCACCCGGACAGGGGAATAATGAAAAACTGTTTTTT.

On this clone: The sample holds other DNA sequences that translate to the same CDR3. The chain uses TRBV5-1 and TRBJ1-5; possibly TRBD1 for D (5 bases). V dropped 2 bases and J dropped 4 bases, with 13 bases sitting between them. Germline V CDR1 and CDR2: SGHRS, YFSETQ. The CDR3 is made up of 15 amino acids. DNA of the CDR3: TGCGCCAGCAGCTTAGAGGGACGGTCGAATCAGCCCCAGCATTTT. Amino acid sequence: CASSLEGRSNQPQHF.

This chain links TRBV19 with TRBJ1-5; D perhaps matches TRBD1 (5 bases). Germline CDR1 and CDR2: LNHDA and SQIVND (reference sequence). The CDR3 is 12 amino acids. V dropped 8 bases and J dropped 5 bases, with 10 bases sitting between them. CDR3 in amino acids: CASQGEHQPQHF. The DNA of the CDR3 is TGTGCCAGTCAGGGCGAGCATCAGCCCCAGCATTTT.

The chain is built from TRBV7-9 and TRBJ2-1; 9 positions match TRBD2. Germline values: CDR1 SEHNR, CDR2 FQNEAQ (reference sequence). The CDR3 has 15 residues. V trimming: 7 bases; J trimming: 6 bases; junction bases outside the gene matches: 10. Here the CDR3 reads CASTPAGGRVNEQFF. CDR3 bases: TGTGCCAGCACCCCCGCGGGCGGGAGGGTCAATGAGCAGTTCTTC.

J is TRBJ1-6 and V is TRBV11-2; 8 bases align to TRBD1. The V and J ends lost 6 bases and 7 bases, in that order; junction bases with no gene match: 8. Germline values: CDR1 SGHAT, CDR2 FQNNGV. The CDR3 spans 15 residues. CDR3 nucleotide sequence: TGTGCCAGCAGTCTTCAGGGGGCGGAAAATTCACCCCTCCACTTT. Its translation is CASSLQGAENSPLHF. Together with reference TRBV11-2 and TRBJ1-6, the CDR3 gives the full variable domain: EAGVAQSPRYKIIEKRQSVAFWCNPISGHATLYWYQQILGQGPKLLIQFQNNGVVDDSQLPKDRFSAERLKGVDSTLKIQPAKLEDSAVYLCASSLQGAENSPLHFGNGTRLTVT.